Following are 11 T cell receptor beta chains from one sample sequenced in a study of blood T cell repertoires in COVID-19 (dated by TCRdb to 2020 to 2022). Libraries came from the immunoSEQ multiplex PCR assay. Held by TCRdb, this immuneACCESS table contains in-frame sequences only and omits some clones. Under half of the omission traces to an unresolved V gene where checked; the cause of the rest is unknown. The sample records 85,000 to 100,000 clones, around 88% of which are singletons. The ten most abundant clones make up 2.1% of the sample. Material for sequencing was peripheral blood. These receptors originate from a man in his forties or fifties with COVID-19, enrolled during active disease.

J is TRBJ2-1 and V is TRBV6-5, with 10 positions matching TRBD1. V lost 5 bases and J lost 8; bases outside the gene matches: 9. CDR3 length: 15 amino acids. Looked up from germline, CDR1 is MNHEY and CDR2 is SVGAGI. The CDR3 sequence is CASSTRDRGSDEQFF. DNA of the CDR3: TGTGCCAGCAGTACCCGGGACAGGGGAAGCGATGAGCAGTTCTTC.

As DNA, the CDR3 is TGTGCCAGCAGCGTAGGCGACAGGGCTTATGGTTCACCCCTCCACTTT. Translation: CASSVGDRAYGSPLHF. The chain uses TRBV9 and TRBJ1-6, with 7 bases fitting TRBD1. Germline CDR1 and CDR2: SGDLS and YYNGEE. This CDR3 has 16 residues. V shed 0 bases and J 9 bases; nucleotides not matched to a gene: 9. The full variable domain, with the rest looked up from reference TRBV9 and TRBJ1-6, is DSGVTQTPKHLITATGQRVTLRCSPRSGDLSVYWYQQSLDQGLQFLIQYYNGEERAKGNILERFSAQQFPDLHSELNLSSLELGDSALYFCASSVGDRAYGSPLHFGNGTRLTVT.

Concerning this clone: One junction end does not reproduce the germline sequence, and a read error may be involved. V usage is TRBV5-1 and J usage is TRBJ1-4; 7 nucleotides agree with TRBD1. Germline V gives CDR1 SGHRS, CDR2 YFSETQ. CDR3 length: 14 residues. The CDR3 sequence is CARRGGATNEKLFF. CDR3 coding DNA: TGCGCCCGCAGGGGGGGGGCAACTAATGAAAAACTGTTTTTT.

V is TRBV18 and J is TRBJ1-6; 9 bases map to TRBD1. This CDR3 spans 14 amino acids. V shed 6 bases and J 6 bases; nucleotides not matched to a gene: 3. Germline V gene sequence: CDR1 KGHSH, CDR2 LQKENI. The DNA for the CDR3 is TGTGCCAGCTCCCAGACAGGGGGTAATTCACCCCTCCACTTT. As protein: CASSQTGGNSPLHF.

The rearrangement joins TRBV11-1 to TRBJ2-7, with 8 nucleotides matching TRBD1. The CDR3 extends over 15 amino acids. The trim removed 5 bases at V and 3 bases at J, leaving 9 bases unmatched. Germline V gene data show CDR1 as SGHAT and CDR2 as FQDESV (reference sequence). The CDR3 region is CASSVPGQANYEQYF. CDR3 bases: TGTGCCAGCAGCGTACCGGGACAGGCTAACTACGAGCAGTACTTC.

The J gene is TRBJ2-2, the V gene TRBV7-2, with D possibly TRBD2 on 5 matching bases. Trimming removed 6 bases from V and 6 bases from J, with 11 bases in between. CDR3 size: 13 residues. CDR1 SGHTA and CDR2 FQGNSA come from the germline V gene. The CDR3 is CASRDWEPGELFF. DNA of the CDR3: TGTGCCAGCAGGGATTGGGAGCCCGGGGAGCTGTTTTTT.

The gene calls are TRBV5-8 and TRBJ1-4, with D possibly matching TRBD1 (5 bases). The CDR3 spans 14 residues. Germline V lookup: CDR1 SGHTS, CDR2 YDEGEE. V shed 3 bases and J shed 8 bases, with 14 bases lying between them. Here the CDR3 DNA reads TGTGCCAGCAGCTGGGCAGGGTCTCAGGAAAAACTGTTTTTT. Translated, it gives CASSWAGSQEKLFF.

This clone was recorded a few times. This chain uses TRBV2 with TRBJ2-1, with a weak D call TRBD1 (6 bases). The germline V gene encodes CDR1 SNHLY and CDR2 FYNNEI. The CDR3 has 17 amino acids. With 3 bases removed from V and 0 bases from J, the gap between germline ends came to 15 bases. The CDR3 loop is CASSDGRTDSSYNEQFF. The CDR3 coding sequence is TGTGCCAGCAGTGACGGACGGACGGACAGCTCCTACAATGAGCAGTTCTTC.

In DNA, the CDR3 is TGCGCCAGCAGCTTGGGCGACACCCCCTCTGGAAACACCATATATTTT. Protein: CASSLGDTPSGNTIYF. This chain connects TRBV5-1 to TRBJ1-3; D ambiguous. Trimming took 0 bases from V and 0 from J, leaving 10 bases between them. The germline V gene encodes CDR1 SGHRS and CDR2 YFSETQ. The CDR3 covers 16 residues.

The genes are TRBV7-8 and TRBJ1-6; D unclear. The V gene lost 7 bases and the J gene lost 7 bases, with 14 bases spanning the gap. In germline, CDR1 is SGHVS, CDR2 FQNEAQ. The CDR3 is 14 residues long. The CDR3 region has the DNA TGTGCCAGCAAAGTGGCGCGCGGGAATTCACCCCTCCACTTT. Translating gives CASKVARGNSPLHF.

The gene calls are TRBV5-1 and TRBJ1-1; D gene unclear. In germline, CDR1 is SGHRS, CDR2 YFSETQ. The CDR3 spans 14 residues. V was cut by 4 bases and J by 0 bases, with 10 bases left in between. The DNA of the CDR3 is TGCGCCAGCAGCCCCGGTACCCTGAACACTGAAGCTTTCTTT. Its translation is CASSPGTLNTEAFF.